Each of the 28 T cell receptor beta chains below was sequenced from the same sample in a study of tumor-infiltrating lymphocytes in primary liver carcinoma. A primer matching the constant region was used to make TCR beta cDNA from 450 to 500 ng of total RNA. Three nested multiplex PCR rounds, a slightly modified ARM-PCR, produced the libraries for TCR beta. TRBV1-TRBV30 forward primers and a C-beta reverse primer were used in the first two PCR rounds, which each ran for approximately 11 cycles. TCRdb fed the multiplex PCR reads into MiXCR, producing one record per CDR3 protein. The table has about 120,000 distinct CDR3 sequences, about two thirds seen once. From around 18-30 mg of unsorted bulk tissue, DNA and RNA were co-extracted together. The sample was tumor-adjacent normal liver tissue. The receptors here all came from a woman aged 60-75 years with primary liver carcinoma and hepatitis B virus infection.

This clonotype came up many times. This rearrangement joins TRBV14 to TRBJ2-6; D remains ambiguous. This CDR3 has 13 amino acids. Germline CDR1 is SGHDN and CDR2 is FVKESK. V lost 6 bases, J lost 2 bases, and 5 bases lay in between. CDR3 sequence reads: CASRVAGANVLTF. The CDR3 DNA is TGTGCCAGCAGAGTTGCTGGGGCCAACGTCCTGACTTTC.

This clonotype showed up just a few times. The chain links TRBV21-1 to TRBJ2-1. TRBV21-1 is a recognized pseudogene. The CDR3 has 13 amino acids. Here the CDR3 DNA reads TGTGCCAGCAGTACGACGGCATACAATGAGCAGTTCTTC. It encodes CASSTTAYNEQFF.

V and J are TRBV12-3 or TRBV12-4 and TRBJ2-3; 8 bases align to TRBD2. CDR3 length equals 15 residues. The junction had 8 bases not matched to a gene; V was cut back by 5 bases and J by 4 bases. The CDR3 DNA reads TGTGCCAGCAGTGGGGTGACTAGCGTGGCAGATACGCAGTATTTT. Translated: CASSGVTSVADTQYF.

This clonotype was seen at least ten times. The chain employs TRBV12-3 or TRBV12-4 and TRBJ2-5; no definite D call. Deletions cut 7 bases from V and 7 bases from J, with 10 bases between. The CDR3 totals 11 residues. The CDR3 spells CASTPGGTQYF. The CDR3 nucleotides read TGTGCCAGCACCCCCGGCGGGACCCAGTACTTC.

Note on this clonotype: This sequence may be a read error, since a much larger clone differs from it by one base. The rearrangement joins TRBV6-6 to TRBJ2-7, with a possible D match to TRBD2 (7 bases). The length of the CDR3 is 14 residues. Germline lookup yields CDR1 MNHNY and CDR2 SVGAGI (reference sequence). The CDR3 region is CASKLGRGLYDQYF. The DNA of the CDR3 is TGTGCCAGCAAACTCGGCAGGGGACTATACGACCAGTACTTC.

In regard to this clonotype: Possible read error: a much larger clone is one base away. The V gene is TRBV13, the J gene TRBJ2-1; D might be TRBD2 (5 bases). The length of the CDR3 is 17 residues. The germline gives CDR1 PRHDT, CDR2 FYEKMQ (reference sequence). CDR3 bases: TGTGCCAGCAGCTTAGGACAGATGGCTAGCTCCTACGATGAGCAGTTCTTC. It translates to CASSLGQMASSYDEQFF.

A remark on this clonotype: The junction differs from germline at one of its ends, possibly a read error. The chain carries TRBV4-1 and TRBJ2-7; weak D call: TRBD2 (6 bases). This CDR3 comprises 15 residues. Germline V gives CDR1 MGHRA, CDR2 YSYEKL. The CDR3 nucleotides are TGCGCCAGCAGCCAAGAGGCGAGACTAGGGGCCGAGCAATACTTC. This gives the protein CASSQEARLGAEQYF.

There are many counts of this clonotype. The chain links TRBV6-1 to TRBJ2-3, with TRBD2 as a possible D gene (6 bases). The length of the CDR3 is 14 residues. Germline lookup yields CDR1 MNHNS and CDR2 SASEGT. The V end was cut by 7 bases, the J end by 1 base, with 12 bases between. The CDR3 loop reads CASIFGEGTDTQYF. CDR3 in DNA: TGTGCCAGCATCTTCGGGGAGGGCACAGATACGCAGTATTTT.

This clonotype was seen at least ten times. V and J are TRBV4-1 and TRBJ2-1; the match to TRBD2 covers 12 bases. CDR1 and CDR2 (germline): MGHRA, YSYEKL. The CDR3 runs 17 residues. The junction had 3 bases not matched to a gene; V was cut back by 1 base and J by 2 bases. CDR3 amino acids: CASSQGRLAGAYNEQFF. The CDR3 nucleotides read TGCGCCAGCAGCCAAGGAAGACTAGCGGGGGCCTACAATGAGCAGTTCTTC.

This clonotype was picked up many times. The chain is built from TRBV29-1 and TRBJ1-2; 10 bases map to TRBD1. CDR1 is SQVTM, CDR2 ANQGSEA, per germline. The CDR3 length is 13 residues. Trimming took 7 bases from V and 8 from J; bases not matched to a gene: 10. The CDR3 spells CSATDRGSKGYTF. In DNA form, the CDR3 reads TGCAGCGCTACGGACAGGGGGTCGAAGGGCTACACCTTC.

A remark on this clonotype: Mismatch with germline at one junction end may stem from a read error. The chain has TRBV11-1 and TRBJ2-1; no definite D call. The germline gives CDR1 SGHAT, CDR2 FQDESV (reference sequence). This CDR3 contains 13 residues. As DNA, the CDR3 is TGTGTCAGCAGCGCTGGAGCGTCTAACGAGCAGTTCTTC. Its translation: CVSSAGASNEQFF.

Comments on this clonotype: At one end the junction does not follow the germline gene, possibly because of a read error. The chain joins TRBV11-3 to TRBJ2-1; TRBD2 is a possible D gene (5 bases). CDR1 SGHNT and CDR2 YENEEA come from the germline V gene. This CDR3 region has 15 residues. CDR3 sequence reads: CASNLHPRGNYEQFF. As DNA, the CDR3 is TGTGCCAGCAACTTACATCCCCGAGGGAACTACGAGCAGTTCTTC.

The CDR3 sequence: CASSVQGAVTEAFF. The CDR3 DNA reads TGTGCCAGTAGTGTACAGGGGGCGGTTACTGAAGCTTTCTTT. The chain has TRBV19 and TRBJ1-1, with 9 bases identical to TRBD1. CDR1 is LNHDA and CDR2 is SQIVND in the germline V gene (reference sequence). Trimming took 5 bases from V and 5 from J; bases not matched to a gene: 6. The CDR3 runs 14 residues.

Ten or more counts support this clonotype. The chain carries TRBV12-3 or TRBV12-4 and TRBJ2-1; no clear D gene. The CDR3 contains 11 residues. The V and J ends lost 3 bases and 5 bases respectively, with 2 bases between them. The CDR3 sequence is CASSLDNEQFF. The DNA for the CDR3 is TGTGCCAGCAGTTTGGACAATGAGCAGTTCTTC.

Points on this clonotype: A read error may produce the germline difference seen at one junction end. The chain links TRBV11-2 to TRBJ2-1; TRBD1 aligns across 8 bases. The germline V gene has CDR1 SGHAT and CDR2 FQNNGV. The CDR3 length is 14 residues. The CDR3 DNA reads TGTGTCAGCAGCCCCACAGGGGGCTACAATGAGCAGTTCTTC. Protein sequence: CVSSPTGGYNEQFF.

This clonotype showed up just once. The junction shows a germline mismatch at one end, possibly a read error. The CDR3 protein is CAGSLIAQEIQYF. DNA of the CDR3: TGTGCCGGCAGTTTAATCGCCCAAGAGATCCAGTACTTC. The J gene is TRBJ2-5, the V gene TRBV12-3 or TRBV12-4; D uncertain. The CDR3 runs to 13 residues.

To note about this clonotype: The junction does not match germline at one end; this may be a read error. The DNA for the CDR3 is TGTACCAGCAGTAGACTAGCCTCCGGCACAGATACGCAGTATTTT. Translated: CTSSRLASGTDTQYF. The chain couples TRBV2 to TRBJ2-3; 7 positions match TRBD2. From germline, CDR1 is SNHLY and CDR2 FYNNEI. This CDR3 contains 15 residues.

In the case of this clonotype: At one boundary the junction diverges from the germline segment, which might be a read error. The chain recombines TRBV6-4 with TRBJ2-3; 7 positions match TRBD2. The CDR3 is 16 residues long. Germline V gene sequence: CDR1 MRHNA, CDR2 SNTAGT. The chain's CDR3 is CASSDSASGGTDTRYF. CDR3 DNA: TGTGCCAGCAGTGACTCGGCTAGCGGAGGCACAGATACGCGGTATTTT.

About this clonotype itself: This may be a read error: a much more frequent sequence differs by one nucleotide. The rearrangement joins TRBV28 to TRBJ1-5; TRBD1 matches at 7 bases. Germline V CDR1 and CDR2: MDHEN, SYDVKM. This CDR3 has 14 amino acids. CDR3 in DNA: TGTGTCAGCAGGGGGGACGTTCCCAATCAGCCCCAGCATTTT. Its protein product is CVSRGDVPNQPQHF.

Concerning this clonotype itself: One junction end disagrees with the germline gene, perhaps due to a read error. DNA of the CDR3: TGTGCCAGCAACTTGGGTTGGGACACCGATATAGGGATCAATGAGCAGTTCTTC. It specifies CASNLGWDTDIGINEQFF. The chain carries TRBV5-5 and TRBJ2-1; maybe TRBD1 (6 bases). The CDR3 is 18 residues long. Germline V gene data show CDR1 as SGHKS and CDR2 as YYEKEE (reference sequence).

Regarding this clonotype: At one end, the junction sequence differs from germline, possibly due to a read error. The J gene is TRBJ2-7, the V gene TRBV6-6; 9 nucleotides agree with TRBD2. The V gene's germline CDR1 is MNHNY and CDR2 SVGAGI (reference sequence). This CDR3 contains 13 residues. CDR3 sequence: CTSWEAGGREQCF. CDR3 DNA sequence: TGTACCAGCTGGGAAGCGGGAGGTAGGGAGCAGTGCTTC.

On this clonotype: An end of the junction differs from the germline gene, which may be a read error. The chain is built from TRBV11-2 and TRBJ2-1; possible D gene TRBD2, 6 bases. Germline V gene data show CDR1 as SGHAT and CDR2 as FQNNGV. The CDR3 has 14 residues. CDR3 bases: TGTGTCAGCATTCCGGACTCGAGGTATAGGGAGGAGTTCTTC. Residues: CVSIPDSRYREEFF.

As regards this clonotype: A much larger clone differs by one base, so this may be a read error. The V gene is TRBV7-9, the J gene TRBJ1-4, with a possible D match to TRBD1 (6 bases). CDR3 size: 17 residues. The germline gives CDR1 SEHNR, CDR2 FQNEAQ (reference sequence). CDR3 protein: CANSLLSTGFANEKLFF. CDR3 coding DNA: TGTGCCAACAGCTTATTGAGCACAGGGTTCGCTAATGAAAAACTGTTTTTT.

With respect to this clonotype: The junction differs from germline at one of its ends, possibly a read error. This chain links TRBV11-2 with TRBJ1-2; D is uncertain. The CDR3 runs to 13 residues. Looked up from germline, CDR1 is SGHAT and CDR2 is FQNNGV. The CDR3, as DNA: TGTGTCAGTAGCCCGACCCATAACCATGGCTACACCTTC. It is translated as CVSSPTHNHGYTF.

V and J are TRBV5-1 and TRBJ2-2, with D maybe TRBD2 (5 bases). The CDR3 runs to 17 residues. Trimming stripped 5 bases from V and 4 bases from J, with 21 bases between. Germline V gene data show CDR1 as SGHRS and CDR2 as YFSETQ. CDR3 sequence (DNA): TGCGCCAGCAGTTCCGACCCCCGGGCGGGTGGCACCGGGGAGCTGTTTTTT. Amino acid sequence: CASSSDPRAGGTGELFF.

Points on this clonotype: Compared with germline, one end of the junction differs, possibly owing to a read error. The CDR3 DNA reads TGTGCCAGCACCCGGGACAGGAAGACTGAAACTTTCTTT. This encodes CASTRDRKTETFF. This sequence joins TRBV12-3 or TRBV12-4 and TRBJ1-1; 8 nucleotides agree with TRBD1. This CDR3 comprises 13 residues.

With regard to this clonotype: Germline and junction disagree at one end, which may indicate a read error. The CDR3 DNA follows: TGCAACGTTGAAGATCGTCAGACCCAGTACTTC. Amino acids: CNVEDRQTQYF. This sequence joins TRBV29-1 and TRBJ2-5; no clear D gene. Germline V gene data show CDR1 as SQVTM and CDR2 as ANQGSEA. This CDR3 has 11 amino acids.

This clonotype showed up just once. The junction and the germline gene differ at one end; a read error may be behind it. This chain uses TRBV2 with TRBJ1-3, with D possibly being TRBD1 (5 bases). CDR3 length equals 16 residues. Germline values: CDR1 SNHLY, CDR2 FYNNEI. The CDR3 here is CASRSQRGSRGNTTYF. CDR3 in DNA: TGTGCCAGCCGCTCACAACGGGGGTCGCGTGGAAACACCACATATTTT.